This T cell receptor (beta chain) was retrieved from a study of Tregs in tolerant kidney transplant recipients. Looked up from germline, CDR1 is SGHNT and CDR2 is YENEEA. The CDR3 extends over 19 amino acids. Trimming at V came to 5 bases and at J to 7 bases, leaving 16 bases not matched to a gene. Clones were read by immunoSEQ multiplex PCR, and TCRdb kept only the in-frame ones, dropping some. This table holds 110,000 or so clones, around 90% found once. This clone was seen once. Sequenced here: CD4+ T cells from blood, sampled before the transplant. J is TRBJ2-1 and V is TRBV11-3; 14 bases are a match to TRBD2. The receptor's source is a human donor who received a combined kidney and bone marrow transplant. DNA of the CDR3: TGTGCCAGCAGCCCAGGACTAGCGGGGGGCGGCTACGGATCAAATGAGCAGTTCTTC. Protein product: CASSPGLAGGGYGSNEQFF.